The clone carrying this T cell receptor beta chain was seen a single time. Its antigen is currently unknown. Unsorted bulk tissue of roughly 18-32 mg yielded co-extracted RNA and DNA. Trimming left V 5 bases short and J 11 bases short, with 22 bases between. CDR1 and CDR2 (germline): SQVTM, ANQGSEA. There are 14 residues in the CDR3. These data originate in a study of tumor-infiltrating lymphocytes in primary liver carcinoma. Overall study results and limits: Compared with tumor region pairs, tumor-adjacent and tumor-blood pairs overlapped less. Significantly greater top-250-clone fractions characterized tumors relative to blood (p = 0.039).

Reverse transcription of approximately 520 ng total RNA with a constant-region primer produced TCR beta cDNA. Researchers made the TCR beta libraries by running three nested multiplex PCR rounds with slightly modified ARM-PCR. The first two PCR rounds used TRBV1-TRBV30 primers with a Cbeta primer, about 9 cycles each. TCRdb reanalysed the multiplex PCR reads using MiXCR and keeps one entry per CDR3 protein. Seen here are some 130,000 distinct CDR3 sequences, 55% to 70% observed once, and the top ten hold around 8.1%. The chain recombines TRBV29-1 with TRBJ2-1; D is ambiguous. The material sequenced was tumor-adjacent normal liver tissue. The sequence was collected from a woman aged 55-70 years with primary liver carcinoma and hepatitis B virus infection. The CDR3 is CSVLLYILVNKQFF. DNA of the CDR3: TGCAGCGTTCTCCTATACATACTGGTTAATAAGCAGTTCTTC.